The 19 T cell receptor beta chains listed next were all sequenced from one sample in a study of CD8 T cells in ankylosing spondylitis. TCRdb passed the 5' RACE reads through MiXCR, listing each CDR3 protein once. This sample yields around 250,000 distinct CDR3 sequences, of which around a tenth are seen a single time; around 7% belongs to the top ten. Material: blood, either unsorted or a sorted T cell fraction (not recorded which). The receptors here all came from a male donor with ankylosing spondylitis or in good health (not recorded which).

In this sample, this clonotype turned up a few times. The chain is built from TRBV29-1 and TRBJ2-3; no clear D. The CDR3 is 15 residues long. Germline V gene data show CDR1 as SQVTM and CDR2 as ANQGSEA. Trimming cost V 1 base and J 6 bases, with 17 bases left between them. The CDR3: CSVEVLDRPPDTQYF. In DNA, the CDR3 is TGCAGCGTTGAAGTCCTAGATCGCCCCCCTGATACGCAGTATTTT.

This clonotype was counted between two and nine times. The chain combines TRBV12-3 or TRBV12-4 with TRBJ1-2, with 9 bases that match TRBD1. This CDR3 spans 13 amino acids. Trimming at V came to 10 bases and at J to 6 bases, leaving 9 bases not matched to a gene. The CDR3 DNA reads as TGTGCCAACTTGACAGGGGGATACGATGGCTACACCTTC. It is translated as CANLTGGYDGYTF.

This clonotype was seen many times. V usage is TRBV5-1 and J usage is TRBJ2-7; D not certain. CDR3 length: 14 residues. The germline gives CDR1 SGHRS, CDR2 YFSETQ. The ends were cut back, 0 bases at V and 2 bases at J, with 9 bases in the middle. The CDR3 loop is CASSLDRIPYEQYF. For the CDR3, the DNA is TGCGCCAGCAGCTTGGACAGAATCCCCTACGAGCAGTACTTC.

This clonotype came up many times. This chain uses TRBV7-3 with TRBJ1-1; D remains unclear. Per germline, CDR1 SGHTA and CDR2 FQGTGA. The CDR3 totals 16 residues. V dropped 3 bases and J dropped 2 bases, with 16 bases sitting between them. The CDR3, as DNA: TGTGCCAGCAGCTTGGTCGGCGGTTCCTCAAACACTGAAGCTTTCTTT. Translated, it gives CASSLVGGSSNTEAFF.

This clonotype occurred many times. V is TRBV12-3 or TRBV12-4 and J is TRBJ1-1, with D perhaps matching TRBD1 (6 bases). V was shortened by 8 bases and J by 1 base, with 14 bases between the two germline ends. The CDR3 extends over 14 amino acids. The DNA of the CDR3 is TGTGCCAGCCTTAGGGCAGGGGAGAACACTGAAGCTTTCTTT. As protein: CASLRAGENTEAFF.

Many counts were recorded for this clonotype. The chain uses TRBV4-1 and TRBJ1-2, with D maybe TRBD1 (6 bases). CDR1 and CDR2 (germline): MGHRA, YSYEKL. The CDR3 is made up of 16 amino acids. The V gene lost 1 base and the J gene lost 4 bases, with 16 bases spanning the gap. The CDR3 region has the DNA TGCGCCAGCAGCCAAGGGAGGGGGGAACGGTCCTATGGCTACACCTTC. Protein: CASSQGRGERSYGYTF.

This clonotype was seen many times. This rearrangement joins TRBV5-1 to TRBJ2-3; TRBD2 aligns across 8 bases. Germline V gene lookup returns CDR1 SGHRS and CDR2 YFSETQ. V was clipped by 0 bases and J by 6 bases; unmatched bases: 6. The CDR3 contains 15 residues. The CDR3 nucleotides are TGCGCCAGCAGCTTGGACGGGACTAGTTATGATACGCAGTATTTT. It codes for CASSLDGTSYDTQYF.

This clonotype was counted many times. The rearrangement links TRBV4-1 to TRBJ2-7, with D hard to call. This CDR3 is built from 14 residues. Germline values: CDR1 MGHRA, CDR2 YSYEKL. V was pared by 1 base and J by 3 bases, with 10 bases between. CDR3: CASSQGSGNYEQYF. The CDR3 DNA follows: TGCGCCAGCAGCCAAGGTTCTGGAAACTACGAGCAGTACTTC.

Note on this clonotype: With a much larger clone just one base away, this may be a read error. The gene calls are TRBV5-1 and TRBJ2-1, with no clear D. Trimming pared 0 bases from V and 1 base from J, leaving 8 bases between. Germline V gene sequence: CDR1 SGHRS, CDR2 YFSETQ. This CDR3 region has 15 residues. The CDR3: CASSLGFLSYNEQFF. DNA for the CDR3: TGCGCCAGCAGCTTGGGGTTTCTATCCTACAATGAGCAGTTCTTC.

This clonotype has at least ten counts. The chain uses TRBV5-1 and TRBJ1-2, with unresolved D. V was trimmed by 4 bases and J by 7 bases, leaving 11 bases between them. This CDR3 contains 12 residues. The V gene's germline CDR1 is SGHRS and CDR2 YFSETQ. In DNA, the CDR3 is TGCGCCAGCAGCGGGAATAAGGGTGGCTACACCTTC. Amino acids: CASSGNKGGYTF.

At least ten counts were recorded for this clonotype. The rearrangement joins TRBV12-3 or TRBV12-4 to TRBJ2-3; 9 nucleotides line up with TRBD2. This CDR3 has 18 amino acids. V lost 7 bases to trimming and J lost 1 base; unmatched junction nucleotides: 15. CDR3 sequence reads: CASTPRRGGIGGTDTQYF. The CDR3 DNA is TGTGCCAGCACCCCCCGGCGGGGGGGCATCGGGGGCACAGATACGCAGTATTTT.

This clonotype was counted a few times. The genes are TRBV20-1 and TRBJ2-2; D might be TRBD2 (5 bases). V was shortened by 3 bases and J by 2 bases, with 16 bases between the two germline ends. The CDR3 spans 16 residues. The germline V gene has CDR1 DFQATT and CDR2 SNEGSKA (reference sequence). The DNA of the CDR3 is TGCAGTGCTAGTAGCGCCCCGTGGCTTAACACCGGGGAGCTGTTTTTT. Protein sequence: CSASSAPWLNTGELFF.

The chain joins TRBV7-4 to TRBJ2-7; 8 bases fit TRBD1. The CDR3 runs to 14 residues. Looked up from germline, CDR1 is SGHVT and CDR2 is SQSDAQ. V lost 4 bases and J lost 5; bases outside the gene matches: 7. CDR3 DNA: TGTGCCAGCAGCTCCCGGACAGGGTGCAACGAGCAGTACTTC. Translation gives CASSSRTGCNEQYF.

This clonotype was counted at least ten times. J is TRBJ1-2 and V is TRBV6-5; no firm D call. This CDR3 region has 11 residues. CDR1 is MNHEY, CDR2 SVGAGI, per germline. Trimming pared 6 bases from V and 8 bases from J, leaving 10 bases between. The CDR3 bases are TGTGCCAGCAGGCGCCTTTGGGGCTACACCTTC. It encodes CASRRLWGYTF.

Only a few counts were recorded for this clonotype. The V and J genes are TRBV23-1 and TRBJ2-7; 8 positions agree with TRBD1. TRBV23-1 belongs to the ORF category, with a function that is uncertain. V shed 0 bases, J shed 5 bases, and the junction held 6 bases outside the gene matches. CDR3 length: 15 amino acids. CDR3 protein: CASSQSGQGTHEQYF. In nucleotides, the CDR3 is TGCGCCAGCAGTCAATCCGGACAGGGAACCCACGAGCAGTACTTC.

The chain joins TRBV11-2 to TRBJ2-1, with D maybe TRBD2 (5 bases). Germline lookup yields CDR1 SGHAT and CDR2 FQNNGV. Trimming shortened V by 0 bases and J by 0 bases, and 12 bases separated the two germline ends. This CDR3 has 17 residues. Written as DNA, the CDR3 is TGTGCCAGCAGCTTAGAACCTAGCTGGAGCTCCTACAATGAGCAGTTCTTC. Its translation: CASSLEPSWSSYNEQFF.

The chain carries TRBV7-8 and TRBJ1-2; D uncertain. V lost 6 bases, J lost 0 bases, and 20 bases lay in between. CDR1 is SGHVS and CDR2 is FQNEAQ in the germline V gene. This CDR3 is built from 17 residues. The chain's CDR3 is CASSPSFGQATNYGYTF. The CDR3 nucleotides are TGTGCCAGCAGTCCCAGCTTTGGCCAGGCGACTAACTATGGCTACACCTTC.

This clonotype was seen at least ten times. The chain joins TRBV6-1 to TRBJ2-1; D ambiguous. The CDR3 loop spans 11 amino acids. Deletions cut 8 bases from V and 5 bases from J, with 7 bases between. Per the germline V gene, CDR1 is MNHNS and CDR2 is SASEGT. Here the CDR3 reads CASVADNEQFF. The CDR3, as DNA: TGTGCCAGCGTGGCAGACAATGAGCAGTTCTTC.

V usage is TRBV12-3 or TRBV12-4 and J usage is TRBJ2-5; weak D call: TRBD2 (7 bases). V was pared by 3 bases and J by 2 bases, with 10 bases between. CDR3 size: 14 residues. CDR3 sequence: CASSFAGAQETQYF. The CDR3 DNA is TGTGCCAGCAGTTTCGCGGGGGCACAAGAGACCCAGTACTTC.